Listed here are 8 T cell receptor beta chains from one sample, sequenced in a study of T-cell memory formation after mild COVID-19. Each CDR3 protein gets one entry after TCRdb re-called the 5' RACE reads with MiXCR. This sample yields fewer than 700,000 distinct CDR3 sequences, of which approximately 21% are seen a single time; 7.5% to 9.5% belongs to the top ten. Sequences were obtained from PBMCs or a T cell subset sorted from them (not recorded which). The source of these receptors is an adult woman who had mild COVID-19 (a few samples of this study predate the infection). Cell type and time point are not known.

The J gene is TRBJ1-5, the V gene TRBV5-5; the match to TRBD1 covers 8 bases. J was trimmed by 6 bases and V by 3 bases; bases with no gene match: 11. The CDR3 length is 16 residues. Germline loops: CDR1 SGHKS, CDR2 YYEKEE (reference sequence). This CDR3 is CASSSQQGARAQPQHF. In DNA, the CDR3 is TGTGCCAGCAGCTCCCAGCAGGGGGCTCGGGCTCAGCCCCAGCATTTT.

A few counts support this clonotype. The chain joins TRBV24-1 to TRBJ2-5, with 11 bases that match TRBD2. Germline CDR1 is KGHDR and CDR2 is SFDVKD. V trimming: 9 bases; J trimming: 4 bases; junction bases outside the gene matches: 9. The length of the CDR3 is 15 residues. CDR3 sequence (DNA): TGTGCCACCTCCCGGGGTAGCGGGGGGGGAGAGACCCAGTACTTC. It codes for CATSRGSGGGETQYF.

This clonotype came up a few times. The genes are TRBV3-1 and TRBJ2-3, with D possibly being TRBD1 (6 bases). The CDR3 is 17 amino acids. Trimming shortened V by 6 bases and J by 4 bases, and 23 bases separated the two germline ends. Germline V gives CDR1 LGHDT, CDR2 YNNKEL (reference sequence). CDR3 amino acids: CASSPGVLLRGADTQYF. The DNA of the CDR3 is TGTGCCAGCAGTCCCGGGGTTCTTCTCAGGGGAGCAGATACGCAGTATTTT.

This clonotype was seen a few times. The chain couples TRBV12-3 or TRBV12-4 to TRBJ1-5; D might be TRBD1 (5 bases). The V and J ends lost 6 bases and 10 bases respectively, with 16 bases between them. CDR3 length: 13 residues. Written as DNA, the CDR3 is TGTGCCAGCAGCCGAGGACACCCTTCCCCCCAGCATTTT. Its protein product is CASSRGHPSPQHF.

V gene TRBV20-1 combines with J gene TRBJ1-2; D ambiguous. The CDR3 runs 14 residues. V was pared by 6 bases and J by 8 bases, with 22 bases between. In germline, CDR1 is DFQATT, CDR2 SNEGSKA (reference sequence). CDR3 bases: TGCAGTGCGGAAGCCTCAGTGACATTGAAGGGCTACACCTTC. Amino acids: CSAEASVTLKGYTF.

This clonotype was counted between two and nine times. The CDR3: CASSHPGQGDMTAFF. In DNA form, the CDR3 reads TGTGCCAGCAGCCACCCGGGACAGGGCGATATGACGGCTTTCTTT. The chain links TRBV3-1 to TRBJ1-1, with 9 bases that match TRBD1. Germline CDR1 is LGHDT and CDR2 is YNNKEL (reference sequence). This CDR3 comprises 15 residues. With V trimmed by 3 bases and J by 11 bases, 13 bases remained unmatched.

At least ten counts were recorded for this clonotype. The V and J genes are TRBV30 and TRBJ2-2; TRBD1 aligns across 7 bases. This CDR3 is 16 amino acids long. The germline CDR1 and CDR2 sequences are GTSNPN and SVGIG (reference sequence). The trim removed 2 bases at V and 4 bases at J, leaving 10 bases unmatched. CDR3 residues: CAWSYRDSAITGELFF. The CDR3 nucleotides are TGTGCCTGGAGTTACCGGGACAGCGCTATCACCGGGGAGCTGTTTTTT.

V and J are TRBV5-5 and TRBJ2-7, with TRBD2 identical over 11 bases. Trimming cost V 3 bases and J 0 bases; bases outside gene matches: 5. Germline CDR1 reads SGHKS; CDR2 reads YYEKEE (reference sequence). The CDR3 totals 16 residues. The CDR3 DNA follows: TGTGCCAGCAGCTGGAGTACTAGCGGGAGCTCCTACGAGCAGTACTTC. The encoded protein is CASSWSTSGSSYEQYF.